Given below is one T cell receptor beta chain in context. Its antigen remains unknown. The same CDR3 is also encoded by other DNA sequences in this sample. This sample is part of a study of cytomegalovirus exposure and HLA in healthy donors. The germline V gene has CDR1 MNHEY and CDR2 SVGAGI. The J segment lost 4 bases and the V segment lost 6 bases, leaving 0 bases of the junction unmatched. The CDR3 is made up of 12 amino acids. 60 Vbeta and 13 Jbeta primers were used in PCR. Only in-frame clones appear in the TCRdb table, and some are missing; sequencing was by immunoSEQ multiplex PCR. The sample has 150,000 to 200,000 clones; approximately 84% are singletons. Whole-study results and caveats: When analyzed later, a missense DCLRE1C variant was found to be linked to TCR beta V- and J-gene trimming.

This chain uses TRBV6-5 with TRBJ1-5, with 7 positions matching TRBD1. What was sequenced was PBMCs. The clonotype originates from a boy between 2 and 10 years old in good health and CMV-seronegative. The CDR3 nucleotides are TGTGCCAGCAGGACAGGGAATCAGCCCCAGCATTTT. It encodes CASRTGNQPQHF.